The rows below give T cell receptor beta chains drawn from one sample of a study of cytotoxic CD8 clonotypes in ibrutinib-treated CLL. Sequencing was performed with immunoSEQ multiplex PCR; in TCRdb, only in-frame clones are kept and a portion is missing. The sample holds some 150,000 clones, roughly 77% seen once. The source material was PBMCs, sampled after 12 months of ibrutinib treatment. All receptors derive from a human donor with chronic lymphocytic leukemia. CDR3s include the opening cysteine and the closing phenylalanine or tryptophan. Each record gives: J gene, CDR3 length, clone size, D gene, V gene, CDR3 protein, CDR3 DNA. A D gene is named only where the DNA matches it firmly. Rows give clone size only sometimes, using once, few, many, or a class for an expanded clone.

TRBJ2-2 17 . TRBD2 TRBV11-3 CASSSPGTSGSGGELFF TGTGCCAGCAGTTCACCCGGGACTAGCGGGAGTGGCGGGGAGCTGTTTTTT
TRBJ1-5 15 . . TRBV9 CASSVALGGDQPQHF TGTGCCAGCAGCGTAGCTCTAGGTGGGGATCAGCCCCAGCATTTT
TRBJ2-6 17 . TRBD2 TRBV7-2 CASSLAGGISGANVLTF TGTGCCAGCAGCTTAGCGGGAGGGATCTCTGGGGCCAACGTCCTGACTTTC
TRBJ2-7 17 . . TRBV10-3 CAISEPGTSYREHEQYF TGTGCCATCAGTGAACCCGGGACATCCTATCGTGAGCACGAGCAGTACTTC
TRBJ1-2 12 . TRBD1 TRBV6-1 CASSESTGRFTF TGTGCCAGCAGTGAATCGACAGGGCGATTCACCTTC
TRBJ1-1 14 . TRBD1 TRBV6-5 CASSYSGQGTEAFF TGTGCCAGCAGTTACTCGGGACAGGGGACTGAAGCTTTCTTT
TRBJ1-5 13 . . TRBV5-8 CASTWDSNQPQHF TGTGCCAGCACCTGGGACAGCAATCAGCCCCAGCATTTT
TRBJ2-3 14 . . TRBV7-8 CASSRRASTDTQYF TGTGCCAGCAGCCGGAGAGCTAGCACAGATACGCAGTATTTT
TRBJ1-5 13 few . TRBV6-1 CASRTGPNQPQHF TGTGCCAGCAGGACGGGCCCAAATCAGCCCCAGCATTTT
TRBJ2-2 14 . . TRBV6-1 CAGTSQADTGELFF TGTGCCGGAACCTCGCAGGCGGACACCGGGGAGCTGTTTTTT
TRBJ2-2 15 once TRBD1 TRBV9 CASTGMPGGIGELFF TGTGCCAGTACTGGGATGCCAGGGGGTATCGGGGAGCTGTTTTTT
TRBJ2-1 17 . . TRBV10-3 CAISNPQGGRFYNEQFF TGTGCCATCAGTAACCCCCAGGGGGGGAGATTCTACAATGAGCAGTTCTTC
TRBJ1-5 15 . TRBD1 TRBV5-1 CASSMGQGGSEPQHF TGCGCCAGCAGCATGGGACAGGGGGGTTCTGAGCCCCAGCATTTT
TRBJ2-7 15 . . TRBV28 CASSLSVAGPLEQYF TGTGCCAGCAGTTTGTCAGTTGCGGGGCCCCTCGAGCAGTACTTC
TRBJ1-1 11 . . TRBV5-6 CASSLFTEAFF TGTGCCAGCAGCTTGTTTACTGAAGCTTTCTTT
TRBJ1-4 15 . . TRBV30 CAWSQRRATNEKLFF TGTGCCTGGAGTCAGAGACGAGCAACTAATGAAAAACTGTTTTTT
TRBJ2-7 13 few . TRBV6-5 CASSYFAGQEQYF TGTGCCAGCAGTTACTTCGCAGGGCAGGAGCAGTACTTC
TRBJ2-7 15 . . TRBV7-2 CASSRGWGSSYEQYF TGTGCCAGCAGCCGCGGGTGGGGCAGCTCCTACGAGCAGTACTTC
TRBJ2-5 12 once TRBD1 TRBV19 CASKGQLETQYF TGTGCCAGCAAGGGACAGTTGGAGACCCAGTACTTC
TRBJ2-7 14 . . TRBV19 CASSPRTDSYEQYF TGTGCCAGTAGTCCAAGGACGGACTCCTACGAGCAGTACTTC